The source of this T cell receptor (beta chain) is a study of blood T cell repertoires in COVID-19. This clone was counted only a few times. V lost 4 bases to trimming and J lost 3 bases, with 15 bases between them. The germline CDR1 and CDR2 sequences are MGHRA and YSYEKL. There are 15 residues in the CDR3. The assay was immunoSEQ multiplex PCR, and TCRdb's table has in-frame clones only and misses some. The repertoire consists of roughly 50,000 clones, with over 75% occurring once and the leading ten covering 15% to 20%. The source of this sequence is a human donor with active COVID-19. The donor label of this sample is uncertain. The material sequenced was peripheral blood. This rearrangement joins TRBV4-1 to TRBJ1-1; the D is unclear. This chain's CDR3 is CASSRGPAGDTEAFF. The CDR3 region has the DNA TGCGCCAGCAGCCGAGGTCCAGCCGGGGACACTGAAGCTTTCTTT.